Presented here are 13 T cell receptor beta chains from one specimen sequenced in a study of blood T cells in healthy people across ages. Then a second PCR, running roughly 7 to 11 cycles, was carried out with a sample-barcoded 5' primer and a J-beta primer mix. TCRdb recomputed calls from the 5' RACE reads with MiXCR, one row per CDR3 protein. The sample records about 1.7 million distinct CDR3 sequences, over 25% being singletons. Specimen: blood. The receptors shown here come from a woman aged 25 to 39 in good health.

The chain recombines TRBV15 with TRBJ1-6; weak D call: TRBD1 (6 bases). The CDR3 sequence is 17 residues long. Deletions cut 1 base from V and 8 bases from J, with 18 bases between. Germline-derived CDR1 and CDR2 are LNHNV and YYDKDF (reference sequence). The CDR3 sequence is CATSRVNGGAFHSPLHF. DNA of the CDR3: TGTGCCACCAGCAGAGTTAACGGGGGGGCTTTTCATTCACCCCTCCACTTT.

The sample holds a few counts of this clonotype. CDR3 amino acids: CASSGQGRRNEQYF. The CDR3 region has the DNA TGTGCCAGCAGTGGACAGGGTCGGCGCAACGAGCAGTACTTC. The chain carries TRBV28 and TRBJ2-4, with 8 positions matching TRBD1. Near its end, the DNA agrees better with TRBJ2-7, so the J call may be wrong. The CDR3 sequence is 14 residues long. Germline values: CDR1 MDHEN, CDR2 SYDVKM.

The rearrangement uses TRBV5-1 and TRBJ2-7; 8 bases are a match to TRBD1. V dropped 2 bases and J dropped 3; count of bases not matched to a gene: 7. This CDR3 contains 15 residues. Germline CDR1 is SGHRS and CDR2 is YFSETQ. The CDR3 DNA reads TGCGCCAGCAGCTTCGCCGAGACAGGGGACTACGAGCAGTACTTC. Protein: CASSFAETGDYEQYF.

For this clonotype: The junction does not match germline at one end; this may be a read error. The CDR3 coding sequence is TGTGCCAGCAGCCGGGCGGGGACCGGGGCCAGCGTCCTGACTTTC. It encodes CASSRAGTGASVLTF. V is TRBV28 and J is TRBJ2-6; D is perhaps TRBD2 (6 bases). Germline V lookup: CDR1 MDHEN, CDR2 SYDVKM. The CDR3 has 15 amino acids.

This clonotype has more than one count but fewer than ten. V usage is TRBV6-5 and J usage is TRBJ2-7, with D unresolved. Germline CDR1 MNHEY, CDR2 SVGAGI. V dropped 7 bases and J dropped 5 bases, with 18 bases sitting between them. The CDR3 spans 14 residues. The CDR3 is CASNPASNTHEQYF. CDR3 bases: TGTGCCAGCAACCCGGCCTCGAATACCCACGAGCAGTACTTC.

The V call is TRBV2, the J call TRBJ1-1, with D perhaps matching TRBD1 (5 bases). The CDR3 contains 14 residues. Trimming shortened V by 3 bases and J by 2 bases, and 10 bases separated the two germline ends. CDR1 and CDR2 from the germline V gene are SNHLY and FYNNEI. This chain's CDR3 is CASSDSDTNTEAFF. For the CDR3, the DNA is TGTGCCAGCAGTGATTCGGACACTAACACTGAAGCTTTCTTT.

This clonotype has more than one count but fewer than ten. The J gene is TRBJ1-2, the V gene TRBV9; D gene uncertain. The CDR3 sequence is 14 residues long. V was clipped by 3 bases and J by 3 bases, with 12 bases between them. Germline CDR1 is SGDLS and CDR2 is YYNGEE. The CDR3 nucleotides are TGTGCCAGCAGCGGATACAACTTCTACTATGGCTACACCTTC. Translated: CASSGYNFYYGYTF.

The gene calls are TRBV11-2 and TRBJ2-1; TRBD2 aligns across 7 bases. V lost 0 bases to trimming and J lost 6 bases; unmatched junction nucleotides: 5. Per germline, CDR1 SGHAT and CDR2 FQNNGV. The length of the CDR3 is 15 residues. The CDR3 bases are TGTGCCAGCAGCTTAGATTTGTCTAGCGGCAATGAGCAGTTCTTC. It is translated as CASSLDLSSGNEQFF.

Remarks on this clonotype: Germline and junction disagree at one end, which may indicate a read error. The V call is TRBV7-2, the J call TRBJ2-7; 9 nucleotides line up with TRBD1. Matching the DNA end better, TRBJ2-5 makes the J call doubtful. This CDR3 is built from 18 residues. Per germline, CDR1 SGHTA and CDR2 FQGNSA. CDR3 in DNA: TGTGCCAGCAACTTAAGGCCGGGACAGGGATTGCCGTCGGAGACCCAGTACTTC. This codes for CASNLRPGQGLPSETQYF.

The V gene is TRBV25-1, the J gene TRBJ2-6; tentatively, D is TRBD2 (5 bases). Trimming shortened V by 4 bases and J by 0 bases, and 10 bases separated the two germline ends. The CDR3 extends over 16 amino acids. Germline CDR1 reads MGHDK; CDR2 reads SYGVNS. CDR3 in DNA: TGTGCCAGCAGTGGGACGGGGAGCTCTGGGGCCAACGTCCTGACTTTC. Its protein is CASSGTGSSGANVLTF.

This clonotype was seen a handful of times. The chain combines TRBV9 with TRBJ2-7, with unresolved D. The germline V and J ends were trimmed by 3 bases and 0 bases, with 7 bases remaining between them. This CDR3 is 13 amino acids long. Germline CDR1 is SGDLS and CDR2 is YYNGEE. CDR3 sequence (DNA): TGTGCCAGCAGCGATGGGTTCTCCTACGAGCAGTACTTC. Protein: CASSDGFSYEQYF. The entire variable domain, with the rest obtained from reference TRBV9 and TRBJ2-7, is as follows: DSGVTQTPKHLITATGQRVTLRCSPRSGDLSVYWYQQSLDQGLQFLIQYYNGEERAKGNILERFSAQQFPDLHSELNLSSLELGDSALYFCASSDGFSYEQYFGPGTRLTVT.

A few counts support this clonotype. The rearrangement uses TRBV28 and TRBJ2-7, with D possibly being TRBD1 or TRBD2 (5 bases each). Deletions cut 5 bases from V and 2 bases from J, with 16 bases between. CDR3 length equals 15 residues. The germline V gene has CDR1 MDHEN and CDR2 SYDVKM. As DNA, the CDR3 is TGTGCCAGCAGTCCTCCCGAGGGGCTTGCCTACGAGCAGTACTTC. Its translation is CASSPPEGLAYEQYF. Combining the CDR3 with reference TRBV28 and TRBJ2-7 gives the whole variable domain DVKVTQSSRYLVKRTGEKVFLECVQDMDHENMFWYRQDPGLGLRLIYFSYDVKMKEKGDIPEGYSVSREKKERFSLILESASTNQTSMYLCASSPPEGLAYEQYFGPGTRLTVT.

This clonotype was counted only a few times. The chain has TRBV27 and TRBJ2-7; D could derive from TRBD1 or TRBD2 (6 bases each). Germline values: CDR1 MNHEY, CDR2 SMNVEV (reference sequence). This CDR3 has 15 amino acids. Deletions cut 4 bases from V and 4 bases from J, with 17 bases between. CDR3 region: CASSSSDRRVYEQYF. CDR3 sequence (DNA): TGTGCCAGCAGTTCCTCCGACAGGAGGGTTTACGAGCAGTACTTC.